Each of the 28 T cell receptor beta chains below was sequenced from the same sample in a study of blood T cell repertoires in COVID-19. Method: immunoSEQ multiplex PCR; TCRdb's copy keeps in-frame clones and lacks some. The sample records roughly 190,000 clones, around 84% being singletons. The specimen was PBMCs or T cells enriched from blood (not recorded which). All receptors derive from a woman aged 30 to 39 who had recovered from COVID-19.

The V and J genes are TRBV5-4 and TRBJ2-5, with 9 bases aligning to TRBD1. Trimming took 3 bases from V and 5 from J; bases not matched to a gene: 5. Germline V gives CDR1 SGHNT, CDR2 YYREEE (reference sequence). The CDR3 is made up of 14 amino acids. The DNA of the CDR3 is TGTGCCAGCAGCTCGACAGGGGGTGATGAGACCCAGTACTTC. Protein sequence: CASSSTGGDETQYF.

This CDR3 is CASSLRQGRMNTEAFF. CDR3 nucleotides: TGTGCCAGCTCACTTAGACAGGGGCGGATGAACACTGAAGCTTTCTTT. This chain uses TRBV18 with TRBJ1-1, with 8 bases fitting TRBD1. J gave up 0 bases and V 4 bases, and 7 bases lay outside the gene matches. Germline V CDR1 and CDR2: KGHSH, LQKENI. The CDR3 contains 16 residues.

The V gene is TRBV5-6, the J gene TRBJ1-4; TRBD1 might be the D (5 bases). V lost 0 bases, J lost 3 bases, and 12 bases lay in between. The length of the CDR3 is 16 residues. The germline V gene has CDR1 SGHDT and CDR2 YYEEEE. CDR3 sequence reads: CASSLASRASNEKLFF. In DNA, the CDR3 is TGTGCCAGCAGCTTGGCTTCCAGGGCCTCTAATGAAAAACTGTTTTTT.

The V call is TRBV3-1 (or the pseudogene TRBV3-2), the J call TRBJ2-7, with 13 bases aligning to TRBD2. CDR1 and CDR2 from the germline V gene are LGHDT and YNNKEL (reference sequence). The CDR3 runs 18 residues. The V and J ends lost 2 bases and 2 bases, in that order; junction bases with no gene match: 9. CDR3 bases: TGTGCCAGCAGCCAAACCGGCCCGGGACTAGCGGGGCCCTACGAGCAGTACGTC. Amino acids: CASSQTGPGLAGPYEQYV.

This clone was counted ten times or more. V usage is TRBV3-1 (or the pseudogene TRBV3-2) and J usage is TRBJ1-2; D is uncertain. CDR1 LGHDT and CDR2 YNNKEL come from the germline V gene (reference sequence). Trimming stripped 4 bases from V and 2 bases from J, with 8 bases between. There are 13 residues in the CDR3. Here the CDR3 reads CASSPERNYGYTF. The CDR3 nucleotides read TGTGCCAGCAGCCCCGAACGGAACTATGGCTACACCTTC.

J is TRBJ1-1 and V is TRBV18; tentatively, D is TRBD1 (5 bases). CDR1 and CDR2 from the germline V gene are KGHSH and LQKENI. V lost 4 bases to trimming and J lost 0 bases, with 9 bases between them. This CDR3 spans 14 amino acids. CDR3 DNA sequence: TGTGCCAGCTCACAGGACATTTTGAACACTGAAGCTTTCTTT. Amino acids: CASSQDILNTEAFF.

This chain connects TRBV5-1 to TRBJ2-2, with TRBD2 identical over 8 bases. The CDR3 contains 14 residues. After removal of 5 bases from V and 6 bases from J, the junction contained 6 bases not matched to a gene. The germline V gene has CDR1 SGHRS and CDR2 YFSETQ. The CDR3, as DNA: TGCGCCAGCAGAGCCACTAGCGGCCCCGGGGAGCTGTTTTTT. Its protein is CASRATSGPGELFF.

This clone was detected only once. A much larger clone lies a single base off, so this may be a read error. The rearrangement links TRBV7-2 to TRBJ2-7; tentative D call: TRBD1 (6 bases). The germline CDR1 and CDR2 sequences are SGHTA and FQGNSA. V was clipped by 5 bases and J by 2 bases, with 7 bases between them. This CDR3 is built from 12 residues. CDR3 sequence reads: CASSRDTYEQYF. DNA for the CDR3: TGTGCCAGCAGCCGGGACACCTACGAGCAGTACTTC.

This chain uses TRBV6-5 with TRBJ2-7, with TRBD2 as a possible D gene (5 bases). CDR3 length equals 11 residues. Per germline, CDR1 MNHEY and CDR2 SVGAGI. V was clipped by 6 bases and J by 4 bases, with 7 bases between them. CDR3 nucleotide sequence: TGTGCCAGCAGCTGGGAGTACGAGCAGTACGTC. Translation gives CASSWEYEQYV.

The rearrangement uses TRBV9 and TRBJ2-3; TRBD1 matches at 12 bases. CDR1 is SGDLS and CDR2 is YYNGEE in the germline V gene. The CDR3 contains 19 residues. V shed 0 bases and J 4 bases; nucleotides not matched to a gene: 12. The CDR3 spells CASSVDPTPGQGAADTQYF. DNA for the CDR3: TGTGCCAGCAGCGTAGACCCCACCCCGGGACAGGGGGCGGCAGATACGCAGTATTTT.

V and J are TRBV2 and TRBJ1-1; a weak D match, TRBD1 (6 bases). CDR3 length: 15 amino acids. CDR1 and CDR2 (germline): SNHLY, FYNNEI. V was shortened by 6 bases and J by 1 base, with 15 bases between the two germline ends. CDR3 loop: CASSAQRGGNTEAFF. In DNA, the CDR3 is TGTGCCAGCAGCGCCCAAAGGGGGGGGAACACTGAAGCTTTCTTT.

V usage is TRBV29-1 and J usage is TRBJ2-2; 7 bases map to TRBD2. The J segment lost 6 bases and the V segment lost 6 bases, leaving 10 bases of the junction unmatched. This CDR3 comprises 14 residues. The germline gives CDR1 SQVTM, CDR2 ANQGSEA. The DNA of the CDR3 is TGCAGCGTCCTAGGACTAGAGATTGCCGGGGAGCTGTTTTTT. Its protein is CSVLGLEIAGELFF.

The CDR3 nucleotides read TGTGCCAGCAGCCAAGCCCAGAACTATGGCTACACCTTC. Its translation: CASSQAQNYGYTF. The chain recombines TRBV4-2 with TRBJ1-2; unclear D gene. The V and J ends lost 1 base and 2 bases respectively, with 5 bases between them. Germline V lookup: CDR1 LGHNA, CDR2 YNFKEQ. This CDR3 region has 13 residues.

V and J are TRBV2 and TRBJ1-2, with D possibly being TRBD1 (6 bases). This CDR3 has 14 residues. V shed 6 bases and J shed 0 bases, with 11 bases lying between them. The germline V gene encodes CDR1 SNHLY and CDR2 FYNNEI. The CDR3: CASRKGGTNYGYTF. Here the CDR3 DNA reads TGTGCCAGCAGGAAGGGGGGGACTAACTATGGCTACACCTTC.

This clone was counted only a few times. V usage is TRBV5-1 and J usage is TRBJ1-2; TRBD1 matches at 8 bases. J was trimmed by 4 bases and V by 0 bases; bases with no gene match: 5. The germline V gene has CDR1 SGHRS and CDR2 YFSETQ. The CDR3 length is 15 residues. CDR3 coding DNA: TGCGCCAGCAGCTTGGGGCAGGGGGCTGGCTATGGCTACACCTTC. Translated: CASSLGQGAGYGYTF.

In its sample, this clone was seen a few times. In nucleotides, the CDR3 is TGTGCCAGCAGCCCCATTTCATCTAGCGGGAGGAATGAGCAGTTCTTC. Its translation is CASSPISSSGRNEQFF. The rearrangement joins TRBV14 to TRBJ2-1; 11 positions agree with TRBD2. Germline CDR1 and CDR2: SGHDN and FVKESK. With 4 bases clipped from V and 7 bases from J, the junction kept 9 bases outside the gene matches. The CDR3 has 16 residues.

The V call is TRBV3-1 (or the pseudogene TRBV3-2), the J call TRBJ1-5; 9 nucleotides align to TRBD1. This CDR3 has 14 residues. The junction had 3 bases not matched to a gene; V was cut back by 3 bases and J by 6 bases. CDR1 and CDR2 (germline): LGHDT, YNNKEL (reference sequence). The CDR3 DNA sequence: TGTGCCAGCAGCCAGACAGGGGGGGCTCAGCCCCAGCATTTT. It codes for CASSQTGGAQPQHF.

The rearrangement joins TRBV28 to TRBJ2-5; D unresolved. Germline CDR1 reads MDHEN; CDR2 reads SYDVKM. With 4 bases removed from V and 7 bases from J, the gap between germline ends came to 10 bases. This CDR3 region has 12 residues. In nucleotides, the CDR3 is TGTGCCAGCAGTTCCCCCCGAGGGACCCAGTACTTC. Residues: CASSSPRGTQYF.

V gene TRBV9 combines with J gene TRBJ2-7; 7 bases are a match to TRBD1. V trimming: 0 bases; J trimming: 3 bases; junction bases outside the gene matches: 6. The germline CDR1 and CDR2 sequences are SGDLS and YYNGEE. The CDR3 is 15 amino acids. CDR3 nucleotides: TGTGCCAGCAGCGTAGCTTTACAGGGGATCTACGAGCAGTACTTC. Translated: CASSVALQGIYEQYF. The variable domain in full, completed from reference TRBV9 and TRBJ2-7, reads DSGVTQTPKHLITATGQRVTLRCSPRSGDLSVYWYQQSLDQGLQFLIQYYNGEERAKGNILERFSAQQFPDLHSELNLSSLELGDSALYFCASSVALQGIYEQYFGPGTRLTVT.

The chain couples TRBV5-1 to TRBJ1-1, with D hard to call. CDR1 SGHRS and CDR2 YFSETQ come from the germline V gene. The V and J ends lost 4 bases and 2 bases respectively, with 15 bases between them. The CDR3 runs 15 residues. CDR3 coding DNA: TGCGCCAGCAGCCCAATCCCGCACACCAACACTGAAGCTTTCTTT. Translating it yields CASSPIPHTNTEAFF.

This clone has a count of ten or more. This chain connects TRBV28 to TRBJ1-5, with TRBD1 as a possible D gene (6 bases). Germline V CDR1 and CDR2: MDHEN, SYDVKM. The CDR3 covers 12 residues. V dropped 8 bases and J dropped 13 bases, with 18 bases sitting between them. The CDR3 DNA follows: TGTGCCAGCCAGGAGGCCCGAGACAGGCAGCATTTT. Translation: CASQEARDRQHF.

CDR3 bases: TGTGCCAGCAGTTCCCGCAACTTCAATCAGCCCCAGCATTTT. Amino acids: CASSSRNFNQPQHF. The rearrangement uses TRBV2 and TRBJ1-5; D call uncertain. Germline assignment: CDR1 SNHLY and CDR2 FYNNEI. The CDR3 contains 14 residues. Trimming removed 5 bases at V and 3 bases at J, with 11 bases between. Variable domain in full (rest from reference TRBV2 and TRBJ1-5): EPEVTQTPSHQVTQMGQEVILRCVPISNHLYFYWYRQILGQKVEFLVSFYNNEISEKSEIFDDQFSVERPDGSNFTLKIRSTKLEDSAMYFCASSSRNFNQPQHFGDGTRLSIL.

J is TRBJ1-3 and V is TRBV5-1; tentatively, D is TRBD1 (5 bases). V lost 0 bases and J lost 8, with 15 bases in between. The CDR3 runs to 15 residues. Germline loops: CDR1 SGHRS, CDR2 YFSETQ. This CDR3 is CASSLAGGDKDTIYF. In nucleotides, the CDR3 is TGCGCCAGCAGCTTGGCCGGGGGTGATAAAGACACCATATATTTT.

V usage is TRBV2 and J usage is TRBJ2-1, with D possibly being TRBD1 (5 bases). The CDR3 spans 12 residues. CDR1 is SNHLY, CDR2 FYNNEI, per germline. Trimming cost V 3 bases and J 10 bases, with 10 bases left between them. The CDR3 reads CASSDRAPEQFF. The CDR3 DNA follows: TGTGCCAGCAGTGACAGGGCCCCAGAGCAGTTCTTC.

DNA for the CDR3: TGCGCCAGCAATTCGGACAGGGGAAACAATGAGCAGTTCTTC. Protein: CASNSDRGNNEQFF. The J gene is TRBJ2-1, the V gene TRBV10-1; the match to TRBD1 covers 9 bases. This CDR3 is 14 amino acids long. J gave up 5 bases and V 7 bases, and 6 bases lay outside the gene matches. Germline V gene data show CDR1 as WNHNN and CDR2 as SYGVQD (reference sequence).

This sequence joins TRBV10-3 and TRBJ2-7; TRBD2 aligns across 12 bases. The junction had 3 bases not matched to a gene; V was cut back by 8 bases and J by 1 base. Germline CDR1 reads ENHRY; CDR2 reads SYGVKD. The CDR3 is made up of 14 amino acids. In DNA, the CDR3 is TGTGCCATCGGCACTAGCGGGGGGTCCTACGAGCAGTACTTC. It codes for CAIGTSGGSYEQYF.

This rearrangement joins TRBV2 to TRBJ1-2, with 11 bases matching TRBD1. V lost 7 bases and J lost 4; bases outside the gene matches: 11. The CDR3 has 16 amino acids. Germline V CDR1 and CDR2: SNHLY, FYNNEI. DNA for the CDR3: TGTGCCAGCAAACGGGACAGGGGGGGGCCTTCCTATGGCTACACCTTC. Its protein is CASKRDRGGPSYGYTF.

The chain employs TRBV7-9 and TRBJ1-1, with D unclear. The CDR3 extends over 12 amino acids. Germline CDR1 and CDR2: SEHNR and FQNEAQ (reference sequence). Trimming pared 8 bases from V and 0 bases from J, leaving 7 bases between. CDR3 loop: CASREMNTEAFF. The DNA for the CDR3 is TGTGCCAGCCGGGAAATGAACACTGAAGCTTTCTTT.